A single TCR beta chain is shown here with its context. Its antigen specificity is not known. Base qualities are missing; no much larger clone stands one base away. Trimming leaves V shorter by 3 bases and J shorter by 7 bases, with the junction holding 7 bases beyond the gene matches. The germline V gene sets CDR1 to MNHEY and CDR2 to SVGAGI. From the cysteine up to the phenylalanine, the CDR3 has a length of 15 residues. Only the CDR3 part of the read is kept: 45 bases, read in frame from the first base. In light of the paper, this sample's time point label describes: about 28 days (+/-7) after the second vaccine dose. AZD1222 recipients given second doses at about 4 weeks or at about 12 weeks were pooled, since spike-specific TCR depth and breadth were not found to differ between the two schedules. Vaccinee samples were obtained from the UK trials COV001 and COV002, which included a single-blind randomized controlled phase 2/3 trial of AZD1222 (ChAdOx1 nCoV-19) in healthy adults. For TCRbeta chain sequencing, PBMC samples were collected from trial participants at day 0 and at day 28 after the second dose.

The sample comes from a study of T cell responses to AZD1222 COVID-19 vaccine (dated by TCRdb to the early 2020s). About the study as a whole: TCR sequencing was performed for 230 to 250 trial participants, of whom about 200 were given two doses of AZD1222 and roughly 25 were given two doses of MenACWY control vaccine. Trial participants were enrolled into age subgroups of 18-55, 56-69 and 70-plus years, which contained 148, 28 and 57 TCR-sequenced participants, respectively.

The CDR3 regions of human TCRbeta chains were analyzed by immunosequencing. The study's processing was this. Repertoire TCRs were matched against a reference library of SARS-CoV-2-specific TCRs generated with the MIRA antigen-specificity platform. Breadth was defined as the fraction of unique TCRs that were SARS-CoV-2-associated, and depth was defined as the fraction of total T cells that were SARS-CoV-2-associated. Each spike-specific TCR was assigned to its reactive spike region and to a CD4 or CD8 class using the MIRA data. Log10-transformed breadth and depth values were compared by one-way ANOVA with Sidak's multiple comparisons tests. Held by TCRdb, this immuneACCESS table contains in-frame sequences only and omits some clones. Under half of the omission traces to an unresolved V gene where checked; the cause of the rest is unknown. From that table come the V and J calls and clone size; the DNA was used to work out D and trimming. For this sample there are tens of thousands of clones; more than 80% appear just once. The ten most abundant clones make up about 14% of the sample.

Study-level results and caveats: Only 5 to 7 AZD1222 recipients were SARS-CoV-2 seropositive at baseline, limiting conclusions about previously exposed vaccinees. Reportedly, close to half of the unique spike-specific TCRs recognized epitopes lying outside the regions that are mutated in the B.1.351 and B.1.1.7 variants. After two AZD1222 doses, both the breadth and the depth of spike-specific TCRs were significantly higher than at day 0 and than in MenACWY recipients. The 56-69-year group was small, and its depth increase did not reach significance, likely because of low power. Participants were mostly white British, with more females than males. The authors suggested clonal diversity may have been underestimated. Because no day 14 peak-response samples were available, repertoires were characterized only after the peak T cell response. Vaccine-associated CD4 TCRs spanned the whole spike protein, with dominant responses in regions 160-218 and 743-854.

Sequencing used peripheral blood, obtained 28 days after the second AZD1222 dose. The receptor's source is an adult who received the AZD1222 COVID-19 vaccine. This chain is built from TRBV6-5 and TRBJ2-2; 8 bases in the junction line up with TRBD2. The CDR3 protein sequence reads: CASSYFSGSFGELFF. The DNA reads TGTGCCAGCAGTTATTTCAGCGGGAGTTTCGGGGAGCTGTTTTTT.